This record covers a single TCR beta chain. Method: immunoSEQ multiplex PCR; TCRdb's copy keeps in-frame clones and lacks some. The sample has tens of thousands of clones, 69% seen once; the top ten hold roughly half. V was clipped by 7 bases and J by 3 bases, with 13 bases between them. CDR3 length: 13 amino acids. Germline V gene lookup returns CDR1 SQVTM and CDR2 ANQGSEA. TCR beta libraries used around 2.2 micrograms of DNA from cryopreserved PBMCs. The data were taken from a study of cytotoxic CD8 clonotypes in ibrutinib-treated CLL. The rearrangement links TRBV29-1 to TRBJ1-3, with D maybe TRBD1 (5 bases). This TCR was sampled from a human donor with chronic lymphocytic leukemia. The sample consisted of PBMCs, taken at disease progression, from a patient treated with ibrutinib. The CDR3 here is CSAAGDGGNTIYF. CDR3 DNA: TGCAGCGCGGCCGGGGACGGTGGAAACACCATATATTTT.